This TCR beta chain was observed in a study of blood T cell repertoires in COVID-19. Study-level background: Italy, Spain and the United States were the sources of the convalescent and acute COVID-19 samples. From T cells, B-cell-depleted T cells, or PBMCs came the material, which was cDNA or gDNA.

The assay was immunoSEQ multiplex PCR, and TCRdb's table has in-frame clones only and misses some. The data hold about 100,000 clones, with 69% observed a single time. Germline CDR1 is SNHLY and CDR2 is FYNNEI. The V gene lost 8 bases and the J gene lost 6 bases, with 20 bases spanning the gap. The length of the CDR3 is 16 residues. This receptor was identified in a man older than 75 with acute or convalescent COVID-19. The chain couples TRBV2 to TRBJ1-6; maybe TRBD1 (5 bases). The sample consisted of peripheral blood. The CDR3, as DNA: TGTGCCAGCTCAGGGACTACCGGGACTGTTAATTCACCCCTCCACTTT. Translating it yields CASSGTTGTVNSPLHF. Variable domain in full (rest from reference TRBV2 and TRBJ1-6): EPEVTQTPSHQVTQMGQEVILRCVPISNHLYFYWYRQILGQKVEFLVSFYNNEISEKSEIFDDQFSVERPDGSNFTLKIRSTKLEDSAMYFCASSGTTGTVNSPLHFGNGTRLTVT.